The 28 T cell receptor beta chains given below trace back to one sample, sequenced in a study of cytomegalovirus exposure and HLA in healthy donors. This table comes from immunoSEQ multiplex PCR, and its TCRdb copy is limited to in-frame clones, with some not included. The profile covers about 64,000 clones, with approximately 90% appearing a single time and roughly 1.8% taken by the ten largest. Material for sequencing was PBMCs. The receptors stem from a woman aged 18-35 years in good health and CMV-seronegative.

The chain links TRBV7-2 to TRBJ1-5, with no clear D. The V gene lost 0 bases and the J gene lost 6 bases, with 6 bases spanning the gap. Germline CDR1 reads SGHTA; CDR2 reads FQGNSA. The CDR3 loop spans 13 amino acids. CDR3 nucleotides: TGTGCCAGCAGCTTAGCTCTAAGTCAGCCCCAGCATTTT. Amino acids: CASSLALSQPQHF.

The chain joins TRBV2 to TRBJ2-5, with 14 bases identical to TRBD2. The V segment lost 7 bases and the J segment 4 bases; nucleotides outside the gene matches: 8. The CDR3 loop spans 16 amino acids. CDR1 is SNHLY, CDR2 FYNNEI, per germline. CDR3 in amino acids: CASTWTSGGSGETQYF. The CDR3 bases are TGTGCCAGCACTTGGACTAGCGGGGGGTCGGGAGAGACCCAGTACTTC.

This clone was seen just once. V usage is TRBV4-1 and J usage is TRBJ2-2; 16 bases match TRBD2. The CDR3 is 19 amino acids. Germline-derived CDR1 and CDR2 are MGHRA and YSYEKL. V lost 4 bases, J lost 4 bases, and 9 bases stayed unmatched. The CDR3 DNA reads TGCGCCAGCAGCCTCCCGGGACTAGCGGGAGGGCAAGGCACCGGGGAGCTGTTTTTT. Encoded protein: CASSLPGLAGGQGTGELFF.

V usage is TRBV7-6 and J usage is TRBJ2-1; 8 nucleotides line up with TRBD1. V dropped 5 bases and J dropped 4; count of bases not matched to a gene: 4. This CDR3 spans 14 amino acids. Germline loops: CDR1 SGHVS, CDR2 FNYEAQ. Written as DNA, the CDR3 is TGTGCCAGCAGCAGGGGGGACAGGTACAATGAGCAGTTCTTC. Its translation is CASSRGDRYNEQFF.

The J gene is TRBJ1-1, the V gene TRBV15, with D possibly TRBD1 on 5 matching bases. The CDR3 consists of 12 residues. CDR1 and CDR2 from the germline V gene are LNHNV and YYDKDF (reference sequence). Trimming cost V 0 bases and J 6 bases, with 5 bases left between them. The CDR3 region has the DNA TGTGCCACCAGCAGAGAACAGGCTGAAGCTTTCTTT. It encodes CATSREQAEAFF.

Only one count was recorded for this clone. V usage is TRBV2 and J usage is TRBJ2-5; tentative D call: TRBD1 (6 bases). V lost 6 bases and J lost 3, with 8 bases in between. Germline CDR1 and CDR2: SNHLY and FYNNEI. This CDR3 comprises 12 residues. CDR3 loop: CASSWTEETQYF. For the CDR3, the DNA is TGTGCCAGCAGCTGGACAGAAGAGACCCAGTACTTC.

J is TRBJ2-3 and V is TRBV18, with D perhaps matching TRBD2 (7 bases). The CDR3 sequence is 15 residues long. Germline loops: CDR1 KGHSH, CDR2 LQKENI. With 0 bases removed from V and 4 bases from J, the gap between germline ends came to 11 bases. The chain's CDR3 is CASSPPGGGADTQYF. CDR3 in DNA: TGTGCCAGCTCACCACCTGGGGGGGGCGCAGATACGCAGTATTTT.

This chain uses TRBV5-1 with TRBJ2-7; 10 bases map to TRBD2. Germline lookup yields CDR1 SGHRS and CDR2 YFSETQ. Trimming at V came to 1 base and at J to 2 bases, leaving 6 bases not matched to a gene. The CDR3 has 16 residues. DNA of the CDR3: TGCGCCAGCAGCTTGCCAGATCTAGCGGGAGCCTACGAGCAGTACTTC. Amino acid sequence: CASSLPDLAGAYEQYF.

The V and J genes are TRBV5-1 and TRBJ2-4; 8 bases are a match to TRBD1. The CDR3 runs 15 residues. J lost 5 bases, V lost 3 bases, and 7 bases had no gene match. Germline V CDR1 and CDR2: SGHRS, YFSETQ. CDR3 nucleotide sequence: TGCGCCAGCAGCTCCGGCGGACAGGGCCAAAACATTCAGTACTTC. It translates to CASSSGGQGQNIQYF.

This clone occurred once. This chain joins TRBV7-7 and TRBJ1-4, with D possibly TRBD1 on 6 matching bases. Trimming removed 5 bases from V and 3 bases from J, with 7 bases in between. The CDR3 is 13 residues long. The germline V gene encodes CDR1 SSHAT and CDR2 FNYEAQ (reference sequence). CDR3 in amino acids: CASSRTANEKLFF. DNA for the CDR3: TGTGCCAGCAGCCGGACAGCTAATGAAAAACTGTTTTTT.

The J gene is TRBJ1-1, the V gene TRBV10-3; D possibly corresponds to TRBD1 (5 bases). The V and J ends lost 0 bases and 4 bases respectively, with 12 bases between them. The CDR3 runs to 15 residues. In germline, CDR1 is ENHRY, CDR2 SYGVKD. The CDR3: CAISESKQVGTEAFF. The CDR3 bases are TGTGCCATCAGTGAGTCTAAACAGGTAGGCACTGAAGCTTTCTTT.

The J gene is TRBJ1-5, the V gene TRBV27; D remains unclear. Deletions cut 10 bases from V and 0 bases from J, with 13 bases between. From germline, CDR1 is MNHEY and CDR2 SMNVEV (reference sequence). The CDR3 length is 14 residues. CDR3 residues: CATRAISSNQPQHF. CDR3 DNA: TGTGCCACCCGAGCGATAAGTAGCAATCAGCCCCAGCATTTT.

The chain combines TRBV4-2 with TRBJ1-3, with 9 bases that match TRBD1. CDR3 size: 18 residues. CDR1 is LGHNA, CDR2 YNFKEQ, per germline. Trimming took 3 bases from V and 3 from J; bases not matched to a gene: 12. The CDR3 bases are TGTGCCAGCAGCCAGAATAAACTACAGGGGGCGCTTGGAAACACCATATATTTT. Protein product: CASSQNKLQGALGNTIYF.

This chain connects TRBV4-2 to TRBJ1-2; weak D call: TRBD1 (5 bases). Deletions cut 3 bases from V and 8 bases from J, with 19 bases between. The germline V gene encodes CDR1 LGHNA and CDR2 YNFKEQ. The CDR3 has 15 residues. The chain's CDR3 is CASSQDLTRRGGYTF. The CDR3 DNA sequence: TGTGCCAGCAGCCAGGACCTGACACGTCGGGGGGGCTACACCTTC.

The V and J genes are TRBV2 and TRBJ1-3; the D is unclear. V lost 4 bases and J 7 bases, leaving 11 bases between the germline ends. Germline V gene lookup returns CDR1 SNHLY and CDR2 FYNNEI. This CDR3 comprises 13 residues. Written as DNA, the CDR3 is TGTGCCAGCAGTGGGTCGGGTAGGAACACCATATATTTT. It translates to CASSGSGRNTIYF.

In nucleotides, the CDR3 is TGTGCCAGCATCTCCAGGGGAACCCACGAGCAGTACTTC. This translates into CASISRGTHEQYF. V and J are TRBV27 and TRBJ2-7; D may be TRBD1 (6 bases). V lost 7 bases, J lost 5 bases, and 15 bases lay in between. The CDR3 totals 13 residues. Per the germline V gene, CDR1 is MNHEY and CDR2 is SMNVEV (reference sequence).

The V and J genes are TRBV28 and TRBJ2-7, with TRBD2 identical over 13 bases. CDR3 length: 16 amino acids. Germline assignment: CDR1 MDHEN and CDR2 SYDVKM. J gave up 7 bases and V 6 bases, and 12 bases lay outside the gene matches. The CDR3 spells CASRPWTSGSVQEQYF. In nucleotides, the CDR3 is TGTGCCAGCAGACCCTGGACTAGCGGGAGTGTACAAGAGCAGTACTTC.

V and J are TRBV7-3 and TRBJ1-2; TRBD1 might be the D (6 bases). V was clipped by 1 base and J by 7 bases, with 10 bases between them. Germline CDR1 is SGHTA and CDR2 is FQGTGA. This CDR3 has 13 residues. The CDR3 is CASSLMAGAGYTF. The CDR3 bases are TGTGCCAGCAGCTTAATGGCAGGGGCTGGCTACACCTTC.

The chain carries TRBV7-2 and TRBJ2-7; D remains unclear. The CDR3 spans 16 residues. The germline V gene has CDR1 SGHTA and CDR2 FQGNSA. Trimming left V 1 base short and J 1 base short, with 14 bases between. CDR3 nucleotide sequence: TGTGCCAGCAGCTTAGTGTTGGAGCCTCTATCCTACGAGCAGTACTTC. It specifies CASSLVLEPLSYEQYF.

The V gene is TRBV11-3, the J gene TRBJ2-5, with 9 bases that match TRBD1. Germline V gives CDR1 SGHNT, CDR2 YENEEA. The CDR3 is 17 amino acids. The V and J ends lost 1 base and 4 bases, in that order; junction bases with no gene match: 10. The CDR3 DNA is TGTGCCAGCAGCTTAGGAGTACAGGGGGCCGAGGGAGAGACCCAGTACTTC. This translates into CASSLGVQGAEGETQYF.

The chain employs TRBV15 and TRBJ2-7; 8 bases align to TRBD1. Germline CDR1 and CDR2: LNHNV and YYDKDF (reference sequence). V lost 4 bases, J lost 4 bases, and 9 bases stayed unmatched. The CDR3 is made up of 15 amino acids. The CDR3 nucleotides are TGTGCCACCAGCACCCGGACAGGGTTATTGTACGAGCAGTACTTC. Its protein product is CATSTRTGLLYEQYF. The whole variable domain, remainder taken from reference TRBV15 and TRBJ2-7, is DAMVIQNPRYQVTQFGKPVTLSCSQTLNHNVMYWYQQKSSQAPKLLFHYYDKDFNNEADTPDNFQSRRPNTSFCFLDIRSPGLGDTAMYLCATSTRTGLLYEQYFGPGTRLTVT.

The rearrangement links TRBV4-1 to TRBJ1-5; a weak D match, TRBD1 (6 bases). CDR1 MGHRA and CDR2 YSYEKL come from the germline V gene. CDR3 size: 15 residues. V gave up 6 bases and J gave up 5 bases, with 17 bases separating them. CDR3 region: CASRPGTYSDQPQHF. The CDR3 DNA sequence: TGCGCCAGCAGACCCGGGACATACAGCGATCAGCCCCAGCATTTT.

The rearrangement uses TRBV7-2 and TRBJ2-7; 8 bases fit TRBD1. Germline V gene sequence: CDR1 SGHTA, CDR2 FQGNSA. The ends lost 4 bases at V and 6 bases at J; junction bases unmatched: 2. This CDR3 region has 12 residues. The CDR3 nucleotides read TGTGCCAGCAGCTGGGGACAGGCCGAGCAGTACTTC. Its translation: CASSWGQAEQYF.

The V and J genes are TRBV7-2 and TRBJ2-7, with D uncertain. The CDR3 loop spans 14 amino acids. Between the trimmed V and J ends, which lost 5 bases and 7 bases, there was a span of 18 bases. Germline lookup yields CDR1 SGHTA and CDR2 FQGNSA. For the CDR3, the DNA is TGTGCCAGCAGCGCGGCAAATTACCCTAAGGAGCAGTACTTC. It yields the protein CASSAANYPKEQYF.

This sequence joins TRBV4-3 and TRBJ2-2, with 9 bases that match TRBD2. J gave up 0 bases and V 0 bases, and 8 bases lay outside the gene matches. The CDR3 is 19 residues long. The V gene's germline CDR1 is LGHNA and CDR2 YSLEER. CDR3 sequence reads: CASSQDFASGAANTGELFF. In DNA, the CDR3 is TGCGCCAGCAGCCAAGATTTCGCTAGCGGGGCCGCGAACACCGGGGAGCTGTTTTTT.

The chain has TRBV9 and TRBJ1-5; no clear D gene. The V end lost 4 bases, the J end lost 2 bases, and 10 bases lay between the germline ends. Germline loops: CDR1 SGDLS, CDR2 YYNGEE. This CDR3 region has 14 residues. CDR3 sequence (DNA): TGTGCCAGCAGCCTTGGACTTGGCAATCAGCCCCAGCATTTT. Translation gives CASSLGLGNQPQHF.

This clone showed up just once. This CDR3 reads CASSFITGVAKNIQYF. The CDR3 nucleotides read TGTGCCAGCAGCTTTATTACAGGTGTAGCCAAAAACATTCAGTACTTC. The gene calls are TRBV7-8 and TRBJ2-4; tentative D call: TRBD1 (5 bases). The CDR3 is 16 residues long. Trimming took off 3 bases at V and 0 bases at J, with 12 bases between the two ends. Germline V gives CDR1 SGHVS, CDR2 FQNEAQ.

The rearrangement joins TRBV14 to TRBJ2-2; maybe TRBD2 (7 bases). CDR1 is SGHDN, CDR2 FVKESK, per germline. This CDR3 is 18 amino acids long. Trimming left V 1 base short and J 4 bases short, with 19 bases between. The chain's CDR3 is CASSQVAFGRGPTGELFF. CDR3 DNA sequence: TGTGCCAGCAGCCAAGTCGCTTTCGGGCGGGGGCCCACCGGGGAGCTGTTTTTT. Filled out from reference TRBV14 and TRBJ2-2, the complete variable domain reads EAGVTQFPSHSVIEKGQTVTLRCDPISGHDNLYWYRRVMGKEIKFLLHFVKESKQDESGMPNNRFLAERTGGTYSTLKVQPAELEDSGVYFCASSQVAFGRGPTGELFFGEGSRLTVL.